This T cell receptor beta chain was identified in a study of spatial heterogeneity in lung cancer. Overall study findings and caveats: Mutation tallies in tumors tracked expanded intratumoral alpha and beta TCR counts.

Each CDR3 protein gets one entry after TCRdb re-called the 5' RACE reads with MiXCR. The sample lists approximately 1,600 distinct CDR3 sequences, 20% to 25% occurring once. Specified time point: sample taken at primary tumor resection. Researchers sequenced whole RNA taken from tumor, nontumor lung or frozen PBMC without sorting. Between the trimmed V and J ends, which lost 2 bases and 0 bases, there was a span of 8 bases. The germline CDR1 and CDR2 sequences are SEHNR and FQNEAQ (reference sequence). The CDR3 covers 15 residues. This clonotype counts as medium-sized. Its antigen is unidentified. In a library made to pick up alpha chains, this beta chain is a stray read with a size that means little.

This sequence joins TRBV7-9 and TRBJ2-1, with D possibly being TRBD2 (6 bases). The source is a male donor with early-stage non-small cell lung cancer. The source material was lung tumor tissue, sampled at surgery. The CDR3 bases are TGTGCCAGCAGCTTAATCGGGGGCTCCTACAATGAGCAGTTCTTC. Its translation is CASSLIGGSYNEQFF.